Below are 13 T cell receptor beta chains sequenced from a single sample in a study of CD8 T cells in Susac syndrome. The RNA, roughly 0.45 to 1 ug, was put through reverse transcription using random hexamers. MiXCR, applied by TCRdb to the immunoSEQ multiplex PCR reads, yields one record per CDR3 protein. The data hold 180,000 or so distinct CDR3 sequences, with roughly 94% observed a single time. Sequences were obtained from CD4+ T cells from PBMCs. The receptors originated from a human donor with Susac syndrome.

The rearrangement links TRBV29-1 to TRBJ1-2; D might be TRBD1 (5 bases). Trimming took off 6 bases at V and 3 bases at J, with 14 bases between the two ends. Germline lookup yields CDR1 SQVTM and CDR2 ANQGSEA. The CDR3 runs 13 residues. This CDR3 reads CSVRGGAHYGYTF. CDR3 coding DNA: TGCAGCGTCCGTGGCGGGGCCCACTATGGCTACACCTTC.

The CDR3 DNA sequence: TGCAGTGCTCAAGGCACAGGCCCCACTGAAGCTTTCTTT. This sequence encodes CSAQGTGPTEAFF. The genes are TRBV20-1 and TRBJ1-1; tentatively, D is TRBD1 (5 bases). The V end lost 5 bases, the J end lost 4 bases, and 14 bases lay between the germline ends. The V gene's germline CDR1 is DFQATT and CDR2 SNEGSKA (reference sequence). This CDR3 is 13 amino acids long.

This chain links TRBV4-1 with TRBJ2-3; D may be TRBD2 (5 bases). Germline V gene data show CDR1 as MGHRA and CDR2 as YSYEKL. This CDR3 is built from 12 residues. The ends were cut back, 0 bases at V and 8 bases at J, with 6 bases in the middle. CDR3 sequence reads: CASSQDGGTQYF. Here the CDR3 DNA reads TGCGCCAGCAGCCAAGATGGAGGTACGCAGTATTTT.

The chain carries TRBV29-1 and TRBJ1-1; TRBD1 agrees at 7 bases. With V trimmed by 4 bases and J by 1 base, 6 bases remained unmatched. This CDR3 is 14 amino acids long. Germline V gene data show CDR1 as SQVTM and CDR2 as ANQGSEA. CDR3: CSVAIRQGNTEAFF. DNA for the CDR3: TGCAGCGTTGCGATCCGACAGGGGAACACTGAAGCTTTCTTT.

This chain uses TRBV20-1 with TRBJ2-5, with 7 bases matching TRBD1. J gave up 3 bases and V 3 bases, and 7 bases lay outside the gene matches. Germline-derived CDR1 and CDR2 are DFQATT and SNEGSKA (reference sequence). The CDR3 length is 14 residues. The CDR3 is CSASEGAREETQYF. The CDR3, as DNA: TGCAGTGCTAGTGAGGGGGCCAGAGAAGAGACCCAGTACTTC.

This rearrangement joins TRBV5-4 to TRBJ2-7; perhaps D is TRBD1 or TRBD2 (5 bases each). CDR3 length equals 15 residues. CDR1 is SGHNT, CDR2 YYREEE, per germline (reference sequence). Trimming cost V 0 bases and J 0 bases, with 10 bases left between them. CDR3 sequence: CASSLEGTRSYEQYF. CDR3 nucleotide sequence: TGTGCCAGCAGCTTGGAGGGGACCCGCTCCTACGAGCAGTACTTC.

The genes are TRBV19 and TRBJ1-3; perhaps TRBD1 as D (5 bases). The germline V and J ends were trimmed by 3 bases and 1 base, with 13 bases remaining between them. The CDR3 is 16 residues long. Germline-derived CDR1 and CDR2 are LNHDA and SQIVND (reference sequence). Here the CDR3 DNA reads TGTGCCAGTAGTATTCGGGGGATTGGTTCTGGAAACACCATATATTTT. Translation: CASSIRGIGSGNTIYF.

This clonotype came up once. The CDR3 nucleotides are TGTGCCAGCTCACCAAGGGGGTCCGGCGGGGAGCTGTTTTTT. This translates into CASSPRGSGGELFF. The chain joins TRBV18 to TRBJ2-2; TRBD1 might be the D (6 bases). The ends were cut back, 2 bases at V and 7 bases at J, with 11 bases in the middle. CDR1 is KGHSH, CDR2 LQKENI, per germline. The CDR3 consists of 14 residues.

J is TRBJ1-5 and V is TRBV19; unclear D gene. Germline V gene lookup returns CDR1 LNHDA and CDR2 SQIVND (reference sequence). The CDR3 covers 13 residues. V was pared by 3 bases and J by 5 bases, with 8 bases between. The DNA of the CDR3 is TGTGCCAGTAGTATGGGGAGGCATCAGCCCCAGCATTTT. Translated: CASSMGRHQPQHF.

The genes are TRBV6-2 or TRBV6-3 and TRBJ2-2; D is ambiguous. The CDR3 totals 11 residues. V was cut by 7 bases and J by 5 bases, with 5 bases left in between. Germline V gene lookup returns CDR1 MNHEY and CDR2 SVGEGT. This chain's CDR3 is CASTFTGELFF. The CDR3 coding sequence is TGTGCCAGCACCTTTACCGGGGAGCTGTTTTTT.

V is TRBV25-1 and J is TRBJ2-1, with D tentatively TRBD1 or TRBD2 (5 bases each). CDR3 length equals 14 residues. Germline CDR1 reads MGHDK; CDR2 reads SYGVNS. Trimming cost V 6 bases and J 9 bases, with 18 bases left between them. The CDR3 sequence is CASSREKVGSEQFF. The CDR3 coding sequence is TGTGCCAGCAGCAGGGAAAAAGTGGGGAGTGAGCAGTTCTTC.

This chain uses TRBV12-5 with TRBJ2-3, with TRBD2 identical over 8 bases. This CDR3 contains 16 residues. The junction had 10 bases not matched to a gene; V was cut back by 6 bases and J by 2 bases. The germline V gene has CDR1 LGHNT and CDR2 FRNRAP. This CDR3 is CASGLGASGSTDTQYF. CDR3 DNA: TGTGCTAGTGGCCTTGGGGCTAGCGGGTCCACAGATACGCAGTATTTT.

The chain recombines TRBV30 with TRBJ1-3; D remains ambiguous. V was clipped by 0 bases and J by 7 bases, with 10 bases between them. Germline CDR1 is GTSNPN and CDR2 is SVGIG (reference sequence). The CDR3 is 13 residues long. In nucleotides, the CDR3 is TGTGCCTGGAGTGTACTTGCGGGGAACACCATATATTTT. Translated, it gives CAWSVLAGNTIYF.